This T cell receptor (beta chain) stems from a study of radiotherapy plus CTLA-4 blockade in lung cancer. Study-wide points: Reports identified early blood T cell clone dynamics, with interferon-beta, as the best response predictor.

In regard to this clone: Antigen: not known.

This CDR3 has 12 amino acids. Per germline, CDR1 SGHTA and CDR2 FQGNSA. V lost 3 bases, J lost 5 bases, and 7 bases lay in between. This table comes from immunoSEQ multiplex PCR, and its TCRdb copy is limited to in-frame clones, with some not included. The sample lists around 72,000 clones, around 82% seen once, with under 9% in the top ten. The sequence was obtained from a human donor with non-small cell lung cancer who had a complete response to radiotherapy plus ipilimumab. The chain carries TRBV7-2 and TRBJ1-2; D uncertain. The material was peripheral blood, obtained from a patient treated with radiotherapy plus ipilimumab. The CDR3: CASSLDGYGYTF. The CDR3 DNA follows: TGTGCCAGCAGCTTGGACGGGTATGGCTACACCTTC. Combining the CDR3 with reference TRBV7-2 and TRBJ1-2 gives the whole variable domain GAGVSQSPSNKVTEKGKDVELRCDPISGHTALYWYRQSLGQGLEFLIYFQGNSAPDKSGLPSDRFSAERTGGSVSTLTIQRTQQEDSAVYLCASSLDGYGYTFGSGTRLTVV.